This T cell receptor (beta chain) derives from a study of cytomegalovirus exposure and HLA in healthy donors. V gave up 6 bases and J gave up 3 bases, with 30 bases separating them. CDR1 and CDR2 from the germline V gene are SGHKS and YYEKEE (reference sequence). The CDR3 length is 19 residues. Both 60 Vbeta primers and 13 Jbeta primers went into the PCR. Here immunoSEQ multiplex PCR was the method, and the copy in TCRdb shows in-frame clones only, minus some. The data contain 200,000 to 250,000 clones, 70% to 85% of them singletons. The chain recombines TRBV5-5 with TRBJ1-2, with a possible D match to TRBD1 (6 bases). The sequence was collected from a woman aged 40 to 50 in good health and CMV-seronegative. The sequenced material came from PBMCs. As DNA, the CDR3 is TGTGCCAGCACCCCAGACCCGAGGGGGTCTATCTTCCTCTACTATGGCTACACCTTC. Translation: CASTPDPRGSIFLYYGYTF.